These 9 T cell receptor beta chains share one sample of origin, sequenced in a study of CD8+ T cells in alopecia areata. In each case, RNA was isolated and then reverse transcribed into cDNA as the sequencing template. TCRdb keeps only in-frame clones here, not all; method: immunoSEQ multiplex PCR. The data hold approximately 30,000 clones, with about three fifths observed a single time. Sequenced material: NKG2D-high CD8+ T cells sorted from blood. Receptors were obtained from a human donor with alopecia areata.

This rearrangement joins TRBV7-3 to TRBJ2-7; no firm D call. The CDR3 is 18 residues long. Germline CDR1 is SGHTA and CDR2 is FQGTGA. V was pared by 8 bases and J by 2 bases, with 28 bases between. Written as DNA, the CDR3 is TGTGCCAGCCTCCCCCCGCGCAGGCAGGCGTTACTTCCCTACGAGCAGTACTTC. It encodes CASLPPRRQALLPYEQYF.

The chain uses TRBV2 and TRBJ2-7; TRBD1 matches at 7 bases. The CDR3 spans 15 residues. After removal of 5 bases from V and 3 bases from J, the junction contained 10 bases not matched to a gene. Per the germline V gene, CDR1 is SNHLY and CDR2 is FYNNEI. The CDR3 sequence is CASSYPGTANYEQYF. The CDR3 DNA sequence: TGTGCCAGCAGTTATCCCGGGACAGCGAACTACGAGCAGTACTTC.

This clone was observed a single time. The chain carries TRBV4-1 and TRBJ2-3, with no clear D. Germline V lookup: CDR1 MGHRA, CDR2 YSYEKL. The CDR3 covers 14 residues. Deletions cut 0 bases from V and 1 base from J, with 5 bases between. This CDR3 is CASSQEPGTDTQYF. The DNA for the CDR3 is TGCGCCAGCAGCCAAGAACCTGGCACAGATACGCAGTATTTT.

This clone was seen a single time. V is TRBV6-4 and J is TRBJ2-6, with 7 bases fitting TRBD1. In germline, CDR1 is MRHNA, CDR2 SNTAGT. This CDR3 region has 15 residues. With V trimmed by 5 bases and J by 4 bases, 5 bases remained unmatched. CDR3 coding DNA: TGTGCCAGCAGTCTGACAGGGAGCGGGGCCAACGTCCTGACTTTC. Protein: CASSLTGSGANVLTF.

The V and J genes are TRBV29-1 and TRBJ2-7; 7 nucleotides agree with TRBD2. This CDR3 region has 14 residues. Unmatched junction bases numbered 8, after V lost 1 base and J lost 5 bases. Germline lookup yields CDR1 SQVTM and CDR2 ANQGSEA. This CDR3 reads CSVEGLGGYNEQYF. The CDR3 region has the DNA TGCAGCGTTGAAGGTCTCGGGGGGTACAACGAGCAGTACTTC.

This chain links TRBV27 with TRBJ2-1, with a tentative D call TRBD1 (5 bases). V was clipped by 8 bases and J by 0 bases, with 14 bases between them. Per germline, CDR1 MNHEY and CDR2 SMNVEV (reference sequence). The CDR3 extends over 15 amino acids. CDR3 in amino acids: CASAGPDSSYNEQFF. The CDR3 DNA is TGTGCCAGCGCCGGCCCCGACAGCTCCTACAATGAGCAGTTCTTC.

The chain combines TRBV28 with TRBJ2-7, with 8 bases lining up with TRBD1. After removal of 5 bases from V and 4 bases from J, the junction contained 13 bases not matched to a gene. The CDR3 loop spans 16 amino acids. From germline, CDR1 is MDHEN and CDR2 SYDVKM. CDR3 region: CASSLYRTGLGYEQYF. The DNA for the CDR3 is TGTGCCAGCAGTCTCTACCGGACAGGGTTAGGTTACGAGCAGTACTTC.

The table lists this clone with a few counts. This chain uses TRBV28 with TRBJ2-5; the D gene could be TRBD1 or TRBD2 (7 bases each). Germline loops: CDR1 MDHEN, CDR2 SYDVKM. Trimming took off 4 bases at V and 4 bases at J, with 19 bases between the two ends. The CDR3 spans 16 residues. CDR3 protein: CASSSSTQGGRETQYF. Here the CDR3 DNA reads TGTGCCAGCAGTTCATCAACTCAGGGGGGGCGAGAGACCCAGTACTTC.

The gene calls are TRBV5-1 and TRBJ2-1, with D possibly being TRBD2 (5 bases). This CDR3 has 13 residues. Trimming removed 7 bases from V and 1 base from J, with 9 bases in between. Germline CDR1 reads SGHRS; CDR2 reads YFSETQ. The CDR3 bases are TGCGCCAGCCTATCGGGGTCCTACAATGAGCAGTTCTTC. This sequence encodes CASLSGSYNEQFF.